The 32 T cell receptor beta chains below all came from one sample that was sequenced in a study of patients and donors after allogeneic stem cell transplantation. MiXCR, run by TCRdb on the RT-PCR reads, gives a single entry per CDR3 protein. The data hold about 960,000 distinct CDR3 sequences, with roughly 18% observed a single time. The sequenced sample was blood, either unsorted or a sorted T cell fraction (not recorded which). These receptor sequences come from a human donor who was either an allogeneic HSCT recipient or a stem cell or donor lymphocyte infusion donor (not recorded which). It is not recorded whose cells these are; they may come from a transplant donor.

V is TRBV20-1 and J is TRBJ1-2; D unclear. The germline gives CDR1 DFQATT, CDR2 SNEGSKA (reference sequence). V lost 0 bases and J lost 4, with 12 bases in between. The CDR3 totals 14 residues. The DNA of the CDR3 is TGCAGTGCTAGAGATCCAATGGGTGGCTATGGCTACACCTTC. It specifies CSARDPMGGYGYTF.

This clonotype has only a few counts. This rearrangement joins TRBV20-1 to TRBJ2-7, with 10 bases lining up with TRBD1. V lost 2 bases to trimming and J lost 3 bases; unmatched junction nucleotides: 1. Germline V gene lookup returns CDR1 DFQATT and CDR2 SNEGSKA (reference sequence). The CDR3 spans 13 residues. The CDR3 protein is CSARRDRGYEQYF. CDR3 nucleotide sequence: TGCAGTGCTAGACGGGACAGGGGCTACGAGCAGTACTTC.

This chain links TRBV6-5 with TRBJ2-1; D might be TRBD2 (5 bases). Trimming stripped 9 bases from V and 5 bases from J, with 11 bases between. Germline assignment: CDR1 MNHEY and CDR2 SVGAGI. This CDR3 is 12 amino acids long. CDR3 DNA sequence: TGTGCCAGTGGACTTCTTAACAATGAGCAGTTCTTC. This codes for CASGLLNNEQFF.

This clonotype has at least ten counts. The gene calls are TRBV12-3 or TRBV12-4 and TRBJ1-1; the D gene is possibly TRBD1 (6 bases). V lost 1 base, J lost 4 bases, and 13 bases lay in between. The CDR3 extends over 15 amino acids. The CDR3 DNA sequence: TGTGCCAGCAGTTTAGGGAACAGGGCCTCCACTGAAGCTTTCTTT. This codes for CASSLGNRASTEAFF.

This clonotype was counted ten times or more. The gene calls are TRBV12-3 or TRBV12-4 and TRBJ2-7; tentatively, D is TRBD2 (5 bases). The CDR3 runs 12 residues. Deletions cut 8 bases from V and 3 bases from J, with 11 bases between. The CDR3 DNA sequence: TGTGCCAGCCGCGAACTAGGCTACGAGCAGTACTTC. Translating gives CASRELGYEQYF.

The V gene is TRBV3-1, the J gene TRBJ1-2; D gene unclear. Looked up from germline, CDR1 is LGHDT and CDR2 is YNNKEL (reference sequence). The CDR3 contains 13 residues. The V end was cut by 0 bases, the J end by 6 bases, with 8 bases between. The chain's CDR3 is CASSQDRKNGYTF. Written as DNA, the CDR3 is TGTGCCAGCAGCCAAGATAGGAAGAATGGCTACACCTTC.

This clonotype appeared a few times. V and J are TRBV6-5 and TRBJ1-1; D is unclear. This CDR3 has 15 amino acids. Trimming left V 3 bases short and J 9 bases short, with 20 bases between. The germline V gene has CDR1 MNHEY and CDR2 SVGAGI. The CDR3 spells CASSYGSPVGAKAFF. The CDR3 bases are TGTGCCAGCAGTTATGGCAGTCCGGTAGGTGCCAAAGCTTTCTTT.

This clonotype was seen more than once but under ten times. V usage is TRBV12-3 or TRBV12-4 and J usage is TRBJ2-7, with D unresolved. V shed 4 bases and J shed 3 bases, with 19 bases lying between them. This CDR3 contains 16 residues. CDR3 DNA: TGTGCCAGCAGTTCATCTTTGTTTCCAGTGAACTACGAGCAGTACTTC. Protein product: CASSSSLFPVNYEQYF.

The chain combines TRBV5-1 with TRBJ1-1; TRBD1 is a possible D gene (6 bases). The V end was cut by 6 bases, the J end by 1 base, with 19 bases between. The CDR3 loop spans 16 amino acids. The V gene's germline CDR1 is SGHRS and CDR2 YFSETQ. DNA of the CDR3: TGCGCCAGCATGGGGACAAATAAGAAAAGGAACACTGAAGCTTTCTTT. It codes for CASMGTNKKRNTEAFF.

The gene calls are TRBV12-3 or TRBV12-4 and TRBJ1-2; D is ambiguous. Trimming stripped 6 bases from V and 7 bases from J, with 12 bases between. The CDR3 spans 12 residues. CDR3: CASSPAPPGYTF. Written as DNA, the CDR3 is TGTGCCAGCAGCCCCGCCCCGCCTGGCTACACCTTC.

Written as DNA, the CDR3 is TGTGCCACAGAGGGCAGGGGTAACAATGAGCAGTTCTTC. Residues: CATEGRGNNEQFF. The V call is TRBV6-6, the J call TRBJ2-1; tentative D call: TRBD1 (6 bases). Trimming pared 10 bases from V and 5 bases from J, leaving 15 bases between. Germline V gives CDR1 MNHNY, CDR2 SVGAGI (reference sequence). This CDR3 spans 13 amino acids.

The sample holds a few counts of this clonotype. V and J are TRBV27 and TRBJ2-7, with a weak D call TRBD2 (5 bases). This CDR3 region has 15 residues. The V end lost 5 bases, the J end lost 3 bases, and 17 bases lay between the germline ends. Germline V gene lookup returns CDR1 MNHEY and CDR2 SMNVEV (reference sequence). The CDR3 reads CASSPGREVYYEQYF. The CDR3 DNA follows: TGTGCCAGCAGTCCCGGACGGGAAGTTTACTACGAGCAGTACTTC.

In this sample, this clonotype turned up a few times. The chain recombines TRBV6-5 with TRBJ2-2, with D unclear. The V end lost 2 bases, the J end lost 8 bases, and 18 bases lay between the germline ends. The CDR3 consists of 16 residues. Germline CDR1 and CDR2: MNHEY and SVGAGI. In DNA form, the CDR3 reads TGTGCCAGCAGTTACGGGCTCCGGGTCCGAGTAGGGGAGCTGTTTTTT. It specifies CASSYGLRVRVGELFF.

V usage is TRBV20-1 and J usage is TRBJ2-7, with a tentative D call TRBD2 (6 bases). Trimming stripped 1 base from V and 3 bases from J, with 10 bases between. Germline V gene lookup returns CDR1 DFQATT and CDR2 SNEGSKA (reference sequence). The CDR3 spans 13 residues. CDR3 bases: TGCAGTGCTAGAGGGGGACTCTACTACGAGCAGTACTTC. Protein product: CSARGGLYYEQYF.

This clonotype has at least ten counts. This sequence joins TRBV12-3 or TRBV12-4 and TRBJ2-2; 12 positions agree with TRBD2. The V segment lost 9 bases and the J segment 7 bases; nucleotides outside the gene matches: 6. The CDR3 contains 14 residues. The CDR3: CASSSGGAFGELFF. In DNA, the CDR3 is TGTGCCAGTTCTAGCGGGGGGGCGTTCGGGGAGCTGTTTTTT.

This clonotype was seen more than once but under ten times. The chain recombines TRBV12-3 or TRBV12-4 with TRBJ2-3, with 7 positions matching TRBD2. The CDR3 sequence is 19 residues long. With 6 bases clipped from V and 2 bases from J, the junction kept 20 bases outside the gene matches. The DNA for the CDR3 is TGTGCCAGCAGGGGCTTCGGGGGGACTCCCGAGACACACACAGATACGCAGTATTTT. Translation gives CASRGFGGTPETHTDTQYF.

The table lists this clonotype with a count of one. J is TRBJ2-7 and V is TRBV12-3 or TRBV12-4, with a possible D match to TRBD1 (5 bases). The CDR3 is made up of 13 amino acids. The V and J ends lost 5 bases and 6 bases respectively, with 14 bases between them. The CDR3 bases are TGTGCCAGCAGTCTACAGGTGGTGGGCGAGCAGTACTTC. Translating it yields CASSLQVVGEQYF.

This clonotype was seen a handful of times. The gene calls are TRBV4-1 and TRBJ1-5; D uncertain. The V end lost 1 base, the J end lost 8 bases, and 9 bases lay between the germline ends. In germline, CDR1 is MGHRA, CDR2 YSYEKL. The CDR3 sequence is 13 residues long. The CDR3 region is CASSQGGSEPQHF. In nucleotides, the CDR3 is TGCGCCAGCAGCCAAGGGGGTTCGGAGCCCCAGCATTTT.

The rearrangement links TRBV19 to TRBJ1-2; the match to TRBD1 covers 9 bases. The CDR3 is 15 residues long. After removal of 4 bases from V and 8 bases from J, the junction contained 11 bases not matched to a gene. CDR1 LNHDA and CDR2 SQIVND come from the germline V gene (reference sequence). The CDR3 sequence is CASSTDLQGARGYTF. The CDR3 DNA reads as TGTGCCAGTAGTACGGATTTACAGGGGGCGCGAGGCTACACCTTC.

This chain connects TRBV28 to TRBJ2-7, with 8 bases fitting TRBD2. The CDR3 runs to 13 residues. V shed 6 bases, J shed 5 bases, and the junction held 6 bases outside the gene matches. Germline-derived CDR1 and CDR2 are MDHEN and SYDVKM. In DNA form, the CDR3 reads TGTGCCAGCAGCTCGGGAGGGTACCACGAGCAGTACTTC. It translates to CASSSGGYHEQYF.

V usage is TRBV5-1 and J usage is TRBJ1-4, with 8 bases matching TRBD1. Germline loops: CDR1 SGHRS, CDR2 YFSETQ. The CDR3 is made up of 14 amino acids. V shed 2 bases and J 5 bases; nucleotides not matched to a gene: 2. CDR3 region: CASSFWTGNEKLFF. The CDR3, as DNA: TGCGCCAGCAGCTTCTGGACAGGGAATGAAAAACTGTTTTTT.

This clonotype was seen only a few times. The V call is TRBV12-3 or TRBV12-4, the J call TRBJ1-3; 7 bases align to TRBD1. Unmatched junction bases numbered 8, after V lost 5 bases and J lost 4 bases. The CDR3 is 15 amino acids. This chain's CDR3 is CASSLSGQEGNTIYF. Here the CDR3 DNA reads TGTGCCAGCAGTCTATCTGGACAGGAAGGAAACACCATATATTTT.

This clonotype was observed a single time. The chain has TRBV25-1 and TRBJ2-2, with TRBD1 matching 10 bases. The V and J ends lost 0 bases and 5 bases, in that order; junction bases with no gene match: 9. The CDR3 spans 18 residues. Germline-derived CDR1 and CDR2 are MGHDK and SYGVNS. This chain's CDR3 is CASSEYAGTGVETGELFF. In DNA form, the CDR3 reads TGTGCCAGCAGTGAATACGCCGGGACAGGGGTAGAAACCGGGGAGCTGTTTTTT. The full variable domain, with the rest looked up from reference TRBV25-1 and TRBJ2-2, is EADIYQTPRYLVIGTGKKITLECSQTMGHDKMYWYQQDPGMELHLIHYSYGVNSTEKGDLSSESTVSRIRTEHFPLTLESARPSHTSQYLCASSEYAGTGVETGELFFGEGSRLTVL.

At least ten counts were recorded for this clonotype. The V and J genes are TRBV12-3 or TRBV12-4 and TRBJ2-7; D is ambiguous. V dropped 6 bases and J dropped 4 bases, with 10 bases sitting between them. The CDR3 has 12 residues. In DNA form, the CDR3 reads TGTGCCAGCAGCCCGAGAATGTACGAGCAGTACTTC. Translating it yields CASSPRMYEQYF.

The gene calls are TRBV5-1 and TRBJ2-3; the D call may be TRBD1 or TRBD2 (5 bases each). CDR3 length: 14 residues. Germline V gene data show CDR1 as SGHRS and CDR2 as YFSETQ. With 7 bases removed from V and 0 bases from J, the gap between germline ends came to 12 bases. The chain's CDR3 is CASLRAGSTDTQYF. CDR3 sequence (DNA): TGCGCCAGCCTGAGGGCAGGGAGCACAGATACGCAGTATTTT.

The chain combines TRBV6-1 with TRBJ1-4; tentatively, D is TRBD1 (5 bases). This CDR3 comprises 14 residues. Per the germline V gene, CDR1 is MNHNS and CDR2 is SASEGT. The V end lost 6 bases, the J end lost 4 bases, and 12 bases lay between the germline ends. CDR3 nucleotide sequence: TGTGCCAGCAGGTCCGGGACTCTTAATGAAAAACTGTTTTTT. It is translated as CASRSGTLNEKLFF.

There are a few counts of this clonotype. The chain carries TRBV12-3 or TRBV12-4 and TRBJ2-7; D unclear. This CDR3 is built from 13 residues. V lost 7 bases, J lost 2 bases, and 12 bases lay in between. CDR3 nucleotide sequence: TGTGCCAGCACCCATAGCAGCGCCTACGAGCAGTACTTC. Residues: CASTHSSAYEQYF.

This clonotype was found a few times. Mismatch with germline at one junction end may stem from a read error. The rearrangement uses TRBV18 and TRBJ2-1; D is unresolved. This CDR3 region has 15 residues. Germline CDR1 is KGHSH and CDR2 is LQKENI. The CDR3 sequence is CASSPGESTYNKQFF. CDR3 nucleotides: TGTGCCAGCTCACCTGGAGAGAGCACCTACAATAAGCAGTTCTTC.

In DNA, the CDR3 is TGTGCCAGCACTGTTCAGGGGTTGGAGACCCAGTACTTC. As protein: CASTVQGLETQYF. The V gene is TRBV12-3 or TRBV12-4, the J gene TRBJ2-5; D may be TRBD1 (6 bases). The germline V and J ends were trimmed by 7 bases and 5 bases, with 14 bases remaining between them. The CDR3 is made up of 13 amino acids.

This clonotype was recorded a few times. V usage is TRBV29-1 and J usage is TRBJ1-2; D might be TRBD1 (5 bases). V lost 4 bases, J lost 8 bases, and 14 bases lay in between. The CDR3 length is 12 residues. Germline V gene sequence: CDR1 SQVTM, CDR2 ANQGSEA. The CDR3 bases are TGCAGCGTTGTTCAGGGTTGGGGGGGCTACACCTTC. As protein: CSVVQGWGGYTF.

This clonotype was picked up many times. V is TRBV20-1 and J is TRBJ2-1; D not resolved. The V and J ends lost 1 base and 2 bases respectively, with 9 bases between them. This CDR3 is 14 amino acids long. Germline CDR1 reads DFQATT; CDR2 reads SNEGSKA (reference sequence). The CDR3 DNA reads as TGCAGTGCTAGAGGTGGGAAAGCCTACAATGAGCAGTTCTTC. Translating gives CSARGGKAYNEQFF.

This rearrangement joins TRBV5-1 to TRBJ2-6; 10 bases match TRBD1. This CDR3 spans 18 amino acids. After removal of 2 bases from V and 2 bases from J, the junction contained 7 bases not matched to a gene. Germline lookup yields CDR1 SGHRS and CDR2 YFSETQ. The CDR3 here is CASSFPGQGSPGANVLTF. CDR3 coding DNA: TGCGCCAGCAGCTTCCCGGGACAGGGGTCACCTGGGGCCAACGTCCTGACTTTC. Based on the CDR3 plus reference TRBV5-1 and TRBJ2-6, the full variable domain is KAGVTQTPRYLIKTRGQQVTLSCSPISGHRSVSWYQQTPGQGLQFLFEYFSETQRNKGNFPGRFSGRQFSNSRSEMNVSTLELGDSALYLCASSFPGQGSPGANVLTFGAGSRLTVL.